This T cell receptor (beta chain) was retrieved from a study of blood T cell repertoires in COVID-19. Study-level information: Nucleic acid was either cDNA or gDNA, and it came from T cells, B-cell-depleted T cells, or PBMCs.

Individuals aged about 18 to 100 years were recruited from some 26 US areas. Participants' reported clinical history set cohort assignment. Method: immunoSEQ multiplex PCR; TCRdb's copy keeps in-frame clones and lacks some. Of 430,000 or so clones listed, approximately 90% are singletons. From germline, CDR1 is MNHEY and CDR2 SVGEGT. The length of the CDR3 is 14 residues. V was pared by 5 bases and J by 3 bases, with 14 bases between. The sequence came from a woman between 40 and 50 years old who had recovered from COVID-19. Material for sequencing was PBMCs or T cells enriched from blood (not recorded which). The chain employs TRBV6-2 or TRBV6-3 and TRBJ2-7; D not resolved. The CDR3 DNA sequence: TGTGCCAGCAGTAGTGGTGGCTTAAACTACGAGCAGTACTTC. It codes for CASSSGGLNYEQYF.